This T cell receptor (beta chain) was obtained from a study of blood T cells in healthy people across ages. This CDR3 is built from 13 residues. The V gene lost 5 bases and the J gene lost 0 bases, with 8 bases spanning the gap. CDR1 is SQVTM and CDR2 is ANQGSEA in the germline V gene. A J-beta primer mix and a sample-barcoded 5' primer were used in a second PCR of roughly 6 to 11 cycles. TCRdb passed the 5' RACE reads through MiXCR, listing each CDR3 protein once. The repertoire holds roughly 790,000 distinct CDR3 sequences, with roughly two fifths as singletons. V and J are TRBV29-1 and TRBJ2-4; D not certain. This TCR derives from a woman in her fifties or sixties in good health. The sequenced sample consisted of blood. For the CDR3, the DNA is TGCAGCGTTTCCGTACTAGCCAAAAACATTCAGTACTTC. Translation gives CSVSVLAKNIQYF.